This T cell receptor beta chain is drawn from a study of regulatory T cells in long-lasting Graves disease. Time point of the sample: newly diagnosed GD, antithyroid drugs for less than 3 months. After RNA was extracted from PBMCs, the TCR library was made from it. An endocrinology unit in Xi'an, China, supplied the patients. Study-level findings and limits: Tissue studied was limited to peripheral blood, excluding thyroid tissue. Because few samples were included, accuracy may have been lower.

This clonotype was seen ten or more times. Its antigen is currently unknown. Relying on iRepertoire HTBI primers and Arm-PCR of CDR3 regions, the team built TCR beta libraries. TCRdb re-derived calls from the multiplex PCR reads in MiXCR, one entry per CDR3 protein. The sample consists of approximately 480,000 distinct CDR3 sequences, around 15% of them appearing once. The germline gives CDR1 MDHEN, CDR2 SYDVKM. This CDR3 contains 14 residues. Trimming shortened V by 8 bases and J by 0 bases, and 14 bases separated the two germline ends. These data also featured in a second study, about T cells in Graves' hyperthyroidism and ophthalmopathy. As that study records: Most clonotypes expanded in the thyroid (above 0.001) were also present in blood.

The sequence was obtained from a man between 35 and 55 years old with Graves disease. The genes are TRBV28 and TRBJ2-7, with a weak D call TRBD1 (8 bases). The sample here was peripheral blood mononuclear cells (PBMCs), taken at new diagnosis, from a patient treated with antithyroid drugs. CDR3 residues: CASQTGGGSYEQYF. The CDR3 nucleotides are TGTGCCAGCCAAACAGGGGGGGGCTCCTACGAGCAGTACTTC.